The TCR beta chain under discussion was sequenced for a study of blood T cell repertoires in COVID-19. About the research overall: The origin of the acute and convalescent COVID-19 samples was the United States, Italy and Spain.

As handled by the study authors: Estimation of nucleated cell counts was performed using reference gene primer amplification. Profiled with immunoSEQ multiplex PCR; TCRdb holds only in-frame clones, not every one. That table is the source of V, J and clone size, and D and trimming were worked out from the DNA. The sample consists of about 80,000 clones, approximately 80% of them appearing once. Germline V gene data show CDR1 as SGHTS and CDR2 as YDEGEE. CDR3 length: 15 amino acids. V shed 2 bases, J shed 7 bases, and the junction held 6 bases outside the gene matches. The V and J genes are TRBV5-8 and TRBJ2-3; 11 nucleotides agree with TRBD1. Sequenced sample: peripheral blood. This clonotype was obtained from an older man with acute or convalescent COVID-19. The CDR3 sequence is CASSLSRTGGHTQYF. In DNA form, the CDR3 reads TGTGCCAGCAGCTTAAGCAGGACAGGGGGCCATACGCAGTATTTT.